These T cell receptor beta chains were read from a single sample in a study of T cells after posttransplantation cyclophosphamide. Only in-frame clones appear in the TCRdb table, and some are missing; sequencing was by immunoSEQ multiplex PCR. The repertoire consists of some 40,000 clones, none detected only once. Sequenced: PBMCs. These receptors were taken from a man aged 25 to 45 in good health and a related stem cell transplant donor. Both conserved end residues are part of each CDR3. Fields, in order: V gene, clone size, J gene, D gene, CDR3 protein, CDR3 DNA. The D gene is left open where the match is weak. Clone size appears in some rows only: once, few, many, or a class for an expanded clone.

TRBV5-4	many	TRBJ2-3	.	CASTRRGTSTDTQYF	TGTGCCAGCACCCGGAGGGGAACTAGCACAGATACGCAGTATTTT
TRBV6-2/TRBV6-3	many	TRBJ2-2	.	CASSYKRYTGELFF	TGTGCCAGCAGTTACAAGCGCTACACCGGGGAGCTGTTTTTT
TRBV6-6	few	TRBJ2-2	TRBD1	CASRGDSNTGELFF	TGTGCCAGCAGAGGGGACAGTAACACCGGGGAGCTGTTTTTT
TRBV13	many	TRBJ2-7	TRBD2	CASSPRRRGDYEQYF	TGTGCCAGCAGCCCACGACGGCGGGGGGACTACGAGCAGTACTTC
TRBV5-4	many	TRBJ2-3	.	CASSASPSTDTQYF	TGTGCCAGCAGCGCAAGCCCTAGCACAGATACGCAGTATTTT
TRBV19	many	TRBJ1-2	.	CASNPKAGLGGYTF	TGTGCCAGTAACCCGAAGGCAGGGTTGGGTGGCTACACCTTC
TRBV7-2	few	TRBJ2-7	TRBD1	CASSSGTGTYEQYF	TGTGCCAGCAGCTCCGGGACAGGAACCTACGAGCAGTACTTC
TRBV7-9	many	TRBJ2-5	.	CASSLKQGTETQYF	TGTGCCAGCAGCCTGAAGCAGGGGACCGAGACCCAGTACTTC
TRBV7-2	many	TRBJ1-4	.	CASSLVLGGEKLFF	TGTGCCAGCAGCTTAGTGTTGGGGGGAGAAAAACTGTTTTTT
TRBV29-1	many	TRBJ2-7	TRBD1	CSVEPRGSYEQYF	TGCAGCGTTGAACCCAGGGGGTCCTACGAGCAGTACTTC
TRBV12-3/TRBV12-4	few	TRBJ2-5	.	CASSLEKAQYF	TGTGCCAGCAGCCTCGAAAAGGCCCAGTACTTC
TRBV5-1	.	TRBJ2-5	TRBD2	CASSLRAGGIHWGETQYF	TGCGCCAGCAGCTTGAGAGCGGGGGGAATACATTGGGGAGAGACCCAGTACTTC
TRBV19	many	TRBJ2-4	TRBD1	CASSPDRGRPSHF	TGTGCCAGTAGTCCGGACAGGGGGCGGCCATCCCACTTC
TRBV7-2	few	TRBJ2-5	.	CASSRLGGPQETQYF	TGTGCCAGCAGCCGGCTCGGGGGTCCACAAGAGACCCAGTACTTC
TRBV2	many	TRBJ2-4	.	CASSGEVQGVYYF	TGTGCCAGCAGTGGGGAAGTCCAGGGAGTGTACTACTTC
TRBV7-3	many	TRBJ2-2	.	CASSVVEGNTGELFF	TGTGCCAGCAGCGTGGTAGAGGGGAACACCGGGGAGCTGTTTTTT
TRBV5-1	many	TRBJ2-7	TRBD1	CASSLEGTGYEQYF	TGCGCCAGCAGCTTGGAAGGGACAGGGTACGAGCAGTACTTC
TRBV5-4	many	TRBJ2-6	.	CASSIGTYGANVLTF	TGTGCCAGCAGCATCGGGACTTATGGGGCCAACGTCCTGACTTTC
TRBV28	many	TRBJ2-5	.	CASSSMGRETQYF	TGTGCCAGCAGTTCAATGGGGCGAGAGACCCAGTACTTC
TRBV7-9	many	TRBJ1-1	.	CASSSRGQNTEAFF	TGTGCCAGCAGCTCAAGGGGACAGAACACTGAAGCTTTCTTT
TRBV7-9	many	TRBJ2-1	.	CASSFPVGEQFF	TGTGCCAGCAGCTTCCCCGTCGGTGAGCAGTTCTTC
TRBV7-3	many	TRBJ1-1	TRBD1	CASSLNPGQGNTEAFF	TGTGCCAGCAGCTTAAACCCGGGACAGGGAAACACTGAAGCTTTCTTT
TRBV12-5	many	TRBJ1-6	.	CASGLLRDGSPLHF	TGTGCTAGTGGTCTACTCAGGGATGGTTCACCCCTCCACTTT
TRBV5-6	few	TRBJ2-5	TRBD1	CASSFTETGQGEPQYF	TGTGCCAGCAGCTTCACCGAGACAGGCCAGGGGGAGCCCCAGTACTTC
TRBV12-3/TRBV12-4	many	TRBJ1-4	.	CASSLDSQLNEKLFF	TGTGCCAGCAGTCTCGACAGCCAGTTAAATGAAAAACTGTTTTTT
TRBV27	many	TRBJ1-2	TRBD1	CASSSMGQGSPGYTF	TGTGCCAGCAGTTCGATGGGACAGGGGAGTCCTGGCTACACCTTC
TRBV10-1	many	TRBJ1-1	.	CASPLPRVENTEAFF	TGCGCCAGCCCTTTGCCGCGGGTCGAGAACACTGAAGCTTTCTTT
TRBV12-3/TRBV12-4	many	TRBJ2-7	.	CASSRDYEQYF	TGTGCCAGCAGCAGGGACTACGAGCAGTACTTC
TRBV11-2	few	TRBJ2-7	.	CASSSKPSGFSSYEQYF	TGTGCCAGCAGCTCCAAACCGAGCGGGTTTAGCTCCTACGAGCAGTACTTC
TRBV19	many	TRBJ1-4	.	CASSHSLGELFF	TGTGCCAGTAGCCACTCCCTAGGGGAACTGTTTTTT
TRBV5-6	.	TRBJ2-5	TRBD2	CASSLEIRGGGAETQYF	TGTGCCAGCAGCTTGGAGATCCGGGGGGGTGGGGCGGAGACCCAGTACTTC
TRBV6-5	many	TRBJ1-6	.	CASSYVRVKDSPLHF	TGTGCCAGCAGTTACGTCAGGGTGAAAGATTCACCCCTCCACTTT
TRBV13	.	TRBJ2-5	TRBD2	CASSITSGGPRETQYF	TGTGCCAGCAGCATTACTAGCGGGGGCCCCCGGGAGACCCAGTACTTC
TRBV10-3	many	TRBJ2-2	TRBD1	CAISPGTGATGELFF	TGTGCCATCAGTCCCGGGACAGGGGCCACCGGGGAGCTGTTTTTT
TRBV5-1	many	TRBJ1-1	.	CASSLSGLNTEAFF	TGCGCCAGCAGCTTGTCAGGGTTGAACACTGAAGCTTTCTTT
TRBV6-6	many	TRBJ1-3	.	CASSYSDRSGNTIYF	TGTGCCAGCAGTTACTCGGACAGATCTGGAAACACCATATATTTT
TRBV7-9	many	TRBJ2-7	.	CASSLFLDEQYF	TGTGCCAGCAGCTTATTTCTAGACGAGCAGTACTTC
TRBV5-1	many	TRBJ2-7	TRBD2	CASSLELRGGGEQYF	TGCGCCAGCAGCTTGGAATTGCGGGGGGGCGGCGAGCAGTACTTC
TRBV5-6	many	TRBJ1-1	.	CASSFGPLQGIGTEAFF	TGTGCCAGCAGCTTTGGGCCGTTACAGGGAATCGGCACTGAAGCTTTCTTT